Sequencing of this TCR beta chain was carried out in a study of long-term antiretroviral therapy in people with HIV. Regarding the study as a whole: Information pertaining to ART adherence, viral resistance or therapeutic modifications was not obtained. Control repertoires displayed wider CDR3 length ranges than the HIV repertoires. Transplant donor controls retained higher diversity, though diversity increased after ART.

An immunoSEQ assay, version v3.0, was performed at survey level. Sequencing targeted about 35,000-50,000 T-cell genomes per sample. Sequenced by immunoSEQ multiplex PCR; TCRdb stores in-frame clones only, minus some. The sample lists under 30,000 clones, roughly 94% seen once, with approximately 2.2% in the top ten. Comment on this clone: Its specificity is unknown.

The CDR3 has 15 residues. Germline V gives CDR1 LGHNA, CDR2 YSLEER. Trimming removed 2 bases at V and 3 bases at J, with 14 bases between. The V call is TRBV4-3, the J call TRBJ2-7; a possible D gene is TRBD1 (6 bases). Sequences were derived from unsorted PBMCs, sampled around 5.2 years after starting antiretroviral therapy. The sequence derives from a woman in her forties or fifties with HIV. CDR3 loop: CASSQFGQGSYEQYF. CDR3 DNA sequence: TGCGCCAGCAGCCAATTCGGGCAGGGGAGCTACGAGCAGTACTTC.